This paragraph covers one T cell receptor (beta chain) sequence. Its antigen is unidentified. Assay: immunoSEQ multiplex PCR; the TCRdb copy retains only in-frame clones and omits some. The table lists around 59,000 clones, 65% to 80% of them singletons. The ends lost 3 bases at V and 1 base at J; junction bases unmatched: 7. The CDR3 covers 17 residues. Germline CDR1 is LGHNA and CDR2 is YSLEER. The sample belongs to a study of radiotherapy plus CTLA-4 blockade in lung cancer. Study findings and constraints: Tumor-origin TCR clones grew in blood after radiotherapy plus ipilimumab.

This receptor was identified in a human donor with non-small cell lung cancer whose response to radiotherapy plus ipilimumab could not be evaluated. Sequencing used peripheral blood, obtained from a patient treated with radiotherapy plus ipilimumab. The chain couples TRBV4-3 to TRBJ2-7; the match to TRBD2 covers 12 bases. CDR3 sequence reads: CASSHPTSGGLSYEQYF. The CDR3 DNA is TGCGCCAGCAGCCACCCGACTAGCGGGGGCCTTTCCTACGAGCAGTACTTC.